Sequencing of this T cell receptor beta chain was carried out in a study of cytomegalovirus exposure and HLA in healthy donors. Study-level information: The roughly 130 validation repertoires used the same platform as the roughly 700 first-cohort repertoires (as reported by a later analysis). Overall study findings and caveats: Researchers counted 150 to 200 TCR beta chains as cytomegalovirus-associated.

Among the approximately 110 subjects of the validation cohort, separate from the roughly 650-subject first cohort, were the donors. CDR1 and CDR2 from the germline V gene are MDHEN and SYDVKM. The CDR3 runs to 17 residues. The V gene end was trimmed by 5 bases and the J gene end by 2 bases; junction bases not matched to a gene: 13. Using immunoSEQ multiplex PCR, the repertoire was profiled, and TCRdb retains in-frame clones only, with some absent. Of more than 200,000 clones in the sample, about 90% were seen once. With regard to this clone: The antigen remains undetermined.

Sequences were obtained from PBMCs. This clonotype was sampled from a young man in good health and CMV-seropositive. V gene TRBV28 combines with J gene TRBJ2-3, with 7 bases lining up with TRBD2. In nucleotides, the CDR3 is TGTGCCAGCAGTCGACTTGGGGCGGGAGAGGCCACAGATACGCAGTATTTT. This gives the protein CASSRLGAGEATDTQYF.